This entry features one T cell receptor (beta chain) sequence. The data originate from a study of T-cell memory formation after mild COVID-19. TCRdb passed the 5' RACE reads through MiXCR, listing each CDR3 protein once. The table lists under 200,000 distinct CDR3 sequences, roughly 28% of them singletons. The clonotype originates from an adult woman who had mild COVID-19 (a few samples of this study predate the infection). Cell type and time point are not known. The sequenced sample consisted of PBMCs or a T cell subset sorted from them (not recorded which).

The CDR3 bases are TGTGCCAGCAGTACTCTCACAGGGATATCTGACGATGGCTACACCTTC. It codes for CASSTLTGISDDGYTF. The V gene is TRBV27, the J gene TRBJ1-2; tentatively, D is TRBD1 (6 bases). Germline V CDR1 and CDR2: MNHEY, SMNVEV (reference sequence). CDR3 size: 16 residues. Deletions cut 5 bases from V and 6 bases from J, with 22 bases between.